This T cell receptor (beta chain) is drawn from a study of human T cells and chemical hapten exposure. Study at large: The study traced per-sample TCR yield variation mainly to small differences in pooled library volumes.

Germline CDR1 and CDR2: MNHNY and SVGAGI (reference sequence). The CDR3 loop spans 21 amino acids. The J segment lost 5 bases and the V segment lost 0 bases, leaving 20 bases of the junction unmatched. Time point described: healthy volunteer bleed at 2 weeks. Total RNA was isolated from whole blood that had not been fractionated. This clonotype was counted at least ten times. TCRdb re-called the RACE reads through MiXCR, storing one row per CDR3 protein. The table records about 31,000 distinct CDR3 sequences, 7% to 8.5% of them present only once. The source is a human donor in good health. Some clones in this sample may be carry-over from other donors' samples. What was sequenced was whole blood. The chain uses TRBV6-6 and TRBJ2-7; TRBD1 agrees at 12 bases. The CDR3 bases are TGTGCCAGCAGTTACTCTCAGACTTCCCTGGTTGGGGACAGGGGGCGACACGAGCAGTACTTC. Translation: CASSYSQTSLVGDRGRHEQYF.